These 8 T cell receptor beta chains were all obtained from the same sample, sequenced in a study of cytomegalovirus exposure and HLA in healthy donors. The PCR ran on 60 Vbeta and 13 Jbeta primers. The table came from immunoSEQ multiplex PCR; TCRdb's copy has only in-frame clones and leaves some out. The data contain under 90,000 clones, approximately 71% of them seen just once; the ten biggest clones take up 2% to 2.5%. The material sequenced was PBMCs. The source of these receptors is a man aged 35-49 years in good health and CMV-seronegative.

The chain joins TRBV18 to TRBJ1-4, with D possibly matching TRBD1 (5 bases). The CDR3 has 14 residues. Germline CDR1 and CDR2: KGHSH and LQKENI. The ends were cut back, 2 bases at V and 11 bases at J, with 15 bases in the middle. CDR3 loop: CASSPDLTEQKLFF. The CDR3 DNA follows: TGTGCCAGCTCACCAGACTTGACAGAGCAGAAACTGTTTTTT.

The rearrangement uses TRBV5-4 and TRBJ2-4, with D tentatively TRBD2 (6 bases). CDR3 length: 13 residues. The V and J ends lost 6 bases and 8 bases respectively, with 15 bases between them. CDR1 and CDR2 (germline): SGHNT, YYREEE (reference sequence). CDR3 residues: CASTSIGGDIQYF. In DNA form, the CDR3 reads TGTGCCAGCACGTCCATAGGAGGGGACATTCAGTACTTC.

The chain is built from TRBV28 and TRBJ1-5; D remains ambiguous. The CDR3 has 13 residues. Germline CDR1 is MDHEN and CDR2 is SYDVKM. Trimming cost V 7 bases and J 2 bases, with 9 bases left between them. CDR3 in amino acids: CASTQVGNQPQHF. CDR3 coding DNA: TGTGCCAGCACCCAGGTGGGCAATCAGCCCCAGCATTTT.

The chain carries TRBV4-1 and TRBJ2-7, with D possibly being TRBD2 (6 bases). CDR1 is MGHRA and CDR2 is YSYEKL in the germline V gene. This CDR3 spans 15 amino acids. With 2 bases removed from V and 0 bases from J, the gap between germline ends came to 11 bases. The CDR3 spells CASSQPGESSYEQYF. The CDR3 nucleotides read TGCGCCAGCAGCCAACCGGGAGAGAGCTCCTACGAGCAGTACTTC.

V and J are TRBV5-8 and TRBJ2-1; no reliable D call. Trimming removed 3 bases from V and 0 bases from J, with 13 bases in between. The V gene's germline CDR1 is SGHTS and CDR2 YDEGEE. This CDR3 has 16 residues. The CDR3, as DNA: TGTGCCAGCAGCTCCCGTTGGCTGGCCTCCTACAATGAGCAGTTCTTC. Translating gives CASSSRWLASYNEQFF.

The chain links TRBV4-2 to TRBJ2-1; no clear D. Deletions cut 1 base from V and 6 bases from J, with 28 bases between. This CDR3 is 20 amino acids long. Germline V gene lookup returns CDR1 LGHNA and CDR2 YNFKEQ. CDR3 residues: CASSQAPLHPSPVRGNEQFF. CDR3 DNA: TGTGCCAGCAGCCAAGCACCACTACATCCAAGCCCCGTAAGAGGCAATGAGCAGTTCTTC.

CDR3 loop: CASSLGAGQFYEQYF. Written as DNA, the CDR3 is TGTGCCAGCAGTCTAGGGGCGGGACAGTTCTACGAGCAGTACTTC. The chain carries TRBV7-3 and TRBJ2-7, with D perhaps TRBD1 (7 bases). V lost 6 bases to trimming and J lost 3 bases, with 18 bases between them. The CDR3 spans 15 residues. Germline values: CDR1 SGHTA, CDR2 FQGTGA.

This chain links TRBV28 with TRBJ1-1; 7 positions match TRBD1. Unmatched junction bases numbered 9, after V lost 4 bases and J lost 4 bases. CDR3 length: 15 amino acids. Germline CDR1 reads MDHEN; CDR2 reads SYDVKM. CDR3: CASSSTEGALTEAFF. DNA for the CDR3: TGTGCCAGCAGTTCCACCGAGGGGGCGCTCACTGAAGCTTTCTTT.